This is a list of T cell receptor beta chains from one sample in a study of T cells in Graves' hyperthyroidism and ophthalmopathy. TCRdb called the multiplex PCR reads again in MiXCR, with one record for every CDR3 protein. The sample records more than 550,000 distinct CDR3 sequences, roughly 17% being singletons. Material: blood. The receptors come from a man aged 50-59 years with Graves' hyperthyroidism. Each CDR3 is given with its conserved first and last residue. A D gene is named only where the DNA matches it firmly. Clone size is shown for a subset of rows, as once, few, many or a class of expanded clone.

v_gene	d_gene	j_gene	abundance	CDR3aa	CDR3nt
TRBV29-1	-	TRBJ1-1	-	CSGGGRDTEAFF	TGCAGCGGGGGGGGGCGCGACACTGAAGCTTTCTTT
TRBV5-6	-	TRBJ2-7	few	CASMLESSYEQYF	TGTGCCAGCATGCTTGAAAGTTCCTACGAGCAGTACTTC
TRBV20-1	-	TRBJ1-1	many	CSALKGLNTEAFF	TGCAGTGCTTTGAAGGGATTGAACACTGAAGCTTTCTTT
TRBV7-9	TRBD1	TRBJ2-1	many	CASSAGTGELNEQFF	TGTGCCAGCAGCGCCGGGACAGGGGAGTTGAATGAGCAGTTCTTC
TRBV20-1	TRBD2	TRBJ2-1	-	CSARLQRTSGNYNEQFF	TGCAGTGCTAGACTTCAGAGGACTAGCGGGAACTACAATGAGCAGTTCTTC
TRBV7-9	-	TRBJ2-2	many	CASSSPGRRTGELFF	TGTGCCAGCAGCTCACCGGGACGAAGAACCGGGGAGCTGTTTTTT
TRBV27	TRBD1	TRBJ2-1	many	CASSLRQGNEQFF	TGTGCCAGCAGTTTAAGACAGGGCAATGAGCAGTTCTTC
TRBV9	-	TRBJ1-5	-	CASNPGGGFGQPQHF	TGTGCCAGCAACCCCGGGGGGGGTTTTGGACAGCCCCAGCATTTT
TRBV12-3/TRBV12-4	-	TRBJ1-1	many	CASSFHTEAFF	TGTGCCAGCAGTTTTCATACTGAAGCTTTCTTT
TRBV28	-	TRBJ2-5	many	CASSWAGGYQETQYF	TGTGCCAGCAGTTGGGCGGGCGGGTACCAAGAGACCCAGTACTTC
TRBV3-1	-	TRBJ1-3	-	CASSPPSGNTIYF	TGTGCCAGCAGCCCCCCCTCAGGAAACACCATATATTTT
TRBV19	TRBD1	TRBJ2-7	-	CASSFRGQGREQYF	TGTGCCAGTAGTTTTCGGGGACAGGGGCGCGAGCAGTACTTC
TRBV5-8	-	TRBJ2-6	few	CASSHTDPGANVLTF	TGTGCCAGCAGCCACACAGATCCTGGGGCCAACGTCCTGACTTTC
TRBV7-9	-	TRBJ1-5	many	CASSLGSQPQHF	TGTGCCAGCAGTTTAGGCTCCCAGCCCCAGCATTTT
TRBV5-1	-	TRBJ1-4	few	CASSGRERGNEKLFF	TGCGCCAGCAGCGGCCGAGAGAGGGGGAATGAAAAACTGTTTTTT
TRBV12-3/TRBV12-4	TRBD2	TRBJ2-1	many	CASSSGTSGRANEQFF	TGTGCCAGCAGTTCTGGGACTAGCGGGAGGGCCAATGAGCAGTTCTTC
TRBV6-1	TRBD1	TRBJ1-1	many	CASRRTGANTEAFF	TGTGCCAGCAGGAGGACAGGGGCGAACACTGAAGCTTTCTTT
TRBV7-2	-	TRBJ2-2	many	CASSFIVGTGELFF	TGTGCCAGCAGCTTTATAGTCGGAACCGGGGAGCTGTTTTTT
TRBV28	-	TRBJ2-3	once	CARSSPRVPDTQYF	TGTGCCAGAAGTAGCCCCAGGGTTCCAGATACGCAGTATTTT
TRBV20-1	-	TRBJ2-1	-	CSARVPRYNEQFF	TGCAGTGCTAGAGTCCCCCGGTACAATGAGCAGTTCTTC
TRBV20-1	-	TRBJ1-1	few	CSASNSGSNTEAFF	TGCAGTGCTAGTAACTCCGGGAGCAACACTGAAGCTTTCTTT
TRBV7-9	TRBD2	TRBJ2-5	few	CASSLLDSGRETQYF	TGTGCCAGCAGCTTATTGGATAGCGGGAGAGAGACCCAGTACTTC
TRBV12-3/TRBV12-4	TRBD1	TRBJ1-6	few	CASTQGQNNSPLHF	TGTGCCAGCACCCAGGGACAGAATAATTCACCCCTCCACTTT
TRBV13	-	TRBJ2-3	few	CASSPRAADGTDTQYF	TGTGCCAGCAGCCCAAGAGCGGCGGACGGCACAGATACGCAGTATTTT
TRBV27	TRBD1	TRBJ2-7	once	CASRPGTVSYEQYF	TGTGCCAGCAGGCCCGGGACAGTATCCTACGAGCAGTACTTC